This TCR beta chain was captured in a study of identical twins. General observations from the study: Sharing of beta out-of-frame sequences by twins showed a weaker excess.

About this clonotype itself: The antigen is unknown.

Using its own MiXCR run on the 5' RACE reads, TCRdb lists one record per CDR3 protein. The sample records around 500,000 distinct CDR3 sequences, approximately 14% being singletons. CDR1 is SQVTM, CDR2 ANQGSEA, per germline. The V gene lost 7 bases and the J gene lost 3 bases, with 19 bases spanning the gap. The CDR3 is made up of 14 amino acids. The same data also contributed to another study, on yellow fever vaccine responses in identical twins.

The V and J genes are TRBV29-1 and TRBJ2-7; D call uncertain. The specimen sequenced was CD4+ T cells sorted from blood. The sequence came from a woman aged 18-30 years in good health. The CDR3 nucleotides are TGCAGCGCTCTCCAGACTGGGCCCGTCTACGAGCAGTACTTC. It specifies CSALQTGPVYEQYF.